This T cell receptor beta chain appears in the sequencing data of a study of T cells after yellow fever vaccination. For the study at large: When fractions had low cell numbers, they were prepared with SMART-Seq v4 Ultra Low Input.

In TCRdb, the 5' RACE reads were re-called with MiXCR into one record per CDR3 protein. In the table there are over 150,000 distinct CDR3 sequences, 5.5% to 8% of which are singletons. This clonotype was observed many times. Antigen: not known. General study results and limits: Abundant bulk-derived clonotypes could contaminate FACS-sorted repertoires.

Trimming shortened V by 1 base and J by 1 base, and 9 bases separated the two germline ends. The CDR3 extends over 14 amino acids. Germline CDR1 and CDR2: SQVTM and ANQGSEA. The receptor was derived from a young man who received the YFV17D yellow fever vaccine. The material was CD4+ T cells sorted from PBMCs, obtained on the day of the first yellow fever vaccination. The chain carries TRBV29-1 and TRBJ2-3; D not certain. CDR3 amino acids: CSVEAPSGTDTQYF. CDR3 sequence (DNA): TGCAGCGTTGAAGCCCCGTCGGGCACAGATACGCAGTATTTT.